Given below is one T cell receptor beta chain in context. The V end lost 1 base, the J end lost 9 bases, and 10 bases lay between the germline ends. Germline CDR1 SNHLY, CDR2 FYNNEI. This CDR3 contains 12 residues. This record belongs to a study of T cells after yellow fever vaccination. TCRdb redid the calling of the 5' RACE reads with MiXCR, one entry per CDR3 protein. The table shows hundreds of thousands of distinct CDR3 sequences, with about 12% occurring only once. The receptor was derived from a man aged 30 to 39 who received the YFV17D yellow fever vaccine. The specimen comprised PBMCs, sampled on the day of the yellow fever booster vaccination. The chain is built from TRBV2 and TRBJ2-7; D is ambiguous. The CDR3 coding sequence is TGTGCCAGCAGTGAAGAGGTCTCCCCGCAGTACTTC. Amino acid sequence: CASSEEVSPQYF.